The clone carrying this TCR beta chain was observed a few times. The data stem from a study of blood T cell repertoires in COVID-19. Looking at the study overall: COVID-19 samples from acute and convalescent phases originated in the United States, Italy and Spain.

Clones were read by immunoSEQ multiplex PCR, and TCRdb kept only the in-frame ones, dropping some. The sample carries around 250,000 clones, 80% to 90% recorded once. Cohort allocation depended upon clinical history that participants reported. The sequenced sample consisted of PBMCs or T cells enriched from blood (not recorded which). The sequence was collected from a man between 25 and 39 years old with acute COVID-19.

CDR3 DNA sequence: TGTGCCAGCAGCAATCGAGGGACAGGGTGGTTGGCTTTCTTT. This gives the protein CASSNRGTGWLAFF. The rearrangement uses TRBV2 and TRBJ1-1; 9 bases match TRBD1. CDR1 and CDR2 from the germline V gene are SNHLY and FYNNEI. This CDR3 is built from 14 residues. The V and J ends lost 6 bases and 11 bases, in that order; junction bases with no gene match: 13.